This TCR beta chain was observed in a study of tumor-infiltrating lymphocytes in primary liver carcinoma (dated 2017 in TCRdb). About the investigation overall: Of the five patients (three men and two women, aged 30 to 69 years), four had hepatocellular carcinoma and one had combined HCC and intrahepatic cholangiocarcinoma. Tumors of the five patients were stage T1-T3 N0M0 with maximum diameters of 4.2 to 10 cm. Samples yielded roughly 3.65 to 7.5 million productive TCRbeta reads; read depth did not differ significantly between tissue types. TCRbeta repertoire sequencing, expression microarrays and whole-exome sequencing were combined in the study across five regions of each liver tumor, with adjacent normal tissue and blood also included. A total of approximately 35 specimens from 5 patients underwent TCRbeta repertoire sequencing, comprising around 25 tumor regions, 5 adjacent noncancerous liver tissues and 5 peripheral blood samples. Agilent mRNA microarray profiling was performed on the 25 tumor region samples to relate TCRbeta repertoire diversity to the local molecular phenotype. High reproducibility was observed for the technical replicate repertoires, with mean shared-clone rates approximately 0.9 and correlation coefficients above 0.95. Broad study findings and their caveats: The top 250 clones made up a significantly larger repertoire fraction in tumors than in blood (p = 0.039). Only about 8-24% of top clones were found in all five regions of a tumor, suggesting spatial heterogeneity of tumor-infiltrating T cells. Repertoire overlap was higher between tumor regions (mean about 35%) than tumor-adjacent (approximately 17%) or tumor-blood (roughly 14%) pairs, consistent with antigen-driven expansion. Since the samples were bulk and unsorted, there was no way to compare CD4+ and CD8+ T cell repertoires. Only the TCR beta chain was sequenced, so true repertoire diversity is likely underestimated because unpaired alpha chains were not captured. With just 4 to 6 patients in the study, the authors point out that the findings should be validated in a larger study.

Without any cell sorting, total RNA and DNA were extracted together from about 20-30 mg of bulk tissue using the AllPrep DNA/RNA mini kit. Five patients with histopathologically diagnosed primary liver carcinoma underwent surgical resection in China between November 2015 and March 2016. Chronic HBV infection was present in the patients, and the patients were treatment-naive at sampling. Five spatially separated regions were sampled per tumor: superior, inferior, left-lateral and right-lateral poles, plus the tumor centre. More than 75% viable tumor cells were found by histology in every tumor sample. Fresh tumor and adjacent tissue pieces were bisected; one half was stored in RNAlater at -80°C, the other sent for histology. Based on the germline V gene, the CDR1 and CDR2 sequences are MNHEY and SVGEGT. Including the terminal cysteine and phenylalanine, the CDR3 comprises 16 residues. The retained sequence is limited to the CDR3, 48 bases, with the frame set at the first base. Trimming accounts for 5 bases at V and 7 bases at J, while the number of junction bases matched to no gene is 9.

Starting from about 500 ng total RNA, TCRbeta-specific cDNA was produced by reverse transcription with a constant-region primer and ProtoScript II reverse transcriptase. The TCRbeta libraries were prepared through three rounds of nested multiplex PCR following a slightly modified ARM-PCR procedure. Multiplex TRBV1-TRBV30 forward primers and a Cbeta reverse primer were used in the first two PCR rounds, each of which was run for 9 to 11 cycles. A final 25-cycle PCR with Deep VentR polymerase added sample barcodes and Illumina adapters. Before sequencing, amplicons between 200 and 500 bp were purified from gel using a QIAquick gel extraction kit. An Illumina HiSeq 2500 was used to sequence the TCRbeta amplicons, generating 250-bp paired-end reads. The study's own analysis went as follows. Quality trimming of reads was performed with Trimmomatic v0.33, and paired reads were merged with FLASH v1.2.11 so that full CDR3 sequences could be recovered. MiGEC v1.2.1b assigned V, D and J germline segments to the rearranged TCRbeta sequences. Clonotype statistics, along with Shannon-Wiener diversity indices, were calculated using VDJtools v1.0.0. To cut down on sampling bias, every analysis after diversity analysis relied on just the 250 most abundant clonotypes from each sample. In-frame beta chains were kept once TCRdb had trimmed the public reads at Q25 with fastp and called clones with MiXCR. Rows are combined by CDR3 protein, so each entry shows the most common genes and DNA. Clone size and V and J calls follow TCRdb, not the original study. The sample contains 30,000 to 40,000 distinct CDR3 sequences, roughly 70% of them found a single time. The top ten clonotypes cover roughly 16% of the sample.

In regard to this clonotype: Which antigen it targets is not known. No much larger clone exists at a distance of one base, and base qualities are not known.

The rearrangement joined TRBV6-2 or TRBV6-3 to TRBJ2-1; 12 central nucleotides agree with TRBD2. Sequencing used liver tumor tissue from sampling region 4. The meaning of the sample's cell subset or site label: tumor region T4, right-lateral pole. The TCR was taken from a man aged 40-49 years with primary liver carcinoma and hepatitis B virus infection. The sequence in DNA is TGTGCCAGCAGTCCCGTGACTAGCGGGAGAGCAAATGAGCAGTTCTTC. Its translation is CASSPVTSGRANEQFF.